The TCR beta chain described here comes from a study of molecular identifiers for immune sequencing clone quantification. This clonotype occurred many times. Trimming left V 6 bases short and J 8 bases short, with 14 bases between. CDR1 GTSNPN and CDR2 SVGIG come from the germline V gene (reference sequence). The CDR3 spans 12 residues. TCRdb itself ran the PCR reads through MiXCR, one entry per CDR3 protein. The sample holds more than 450,000 distinct CDR3 sequences; about 25% are singletons and the top ten take around 0.8%. Sample: naive CD8+ T cells from blood, with Jurkat cell RNA spiked in. Stated subset: FACS-sorted CD8+CD4-CCR7+CD45RA+ naive T cells. The TCR originated in a human donor in good health. Some libraries in this study had Jurkat cell RNA spiked in. The gene calls are TRBV30 and TRBJ2-1; possible D gene TRBD2, 6 bases. The CDR3 DNA is TGTGCCTGCCAACTAGCAATCTATGAGCAGTTCTTC. This translates into CACQLAIYEQFF.